This T cell receptor beta chain was recovered during a study of blood T cell repertoires in COVID-19. Germline V gene sequence: CDR1 MNHNY, CDR2 SVGAGI (reference sequence). The CDR3 loop spans 15 amino acids. V lost 0 bases, J lost 5 bases, and 12 bases lay in between. Original analysis: For nucleated cells, counts were estimated from reference gene primer amplification. Here immunoSEQ multiplex PCR was the method, and the copy in TCRdb shows in-frame clones only, minus some. The V and J calls and the clone size are those of that table, but D and trimming were determined from the DNA. The data show 200,000 to 250,000 clones, 80% to 95% seen once.

The gene calls are TRBV6-6 and TRBJ2-3; D call uncertain. This sequence was found in a man between 60 and 75 years old with COVID-19, enrolled during active disease. The sequencing input was peripheral blood. In DNA, the CDR3 is TGTGCCAGCAGTTACTCGAGTTTAACTGGAGATACGCAGTATTTT. Translation gives CASSYSSLTGDTQYF.